This note documents a single TCR beta chain sequence. The sample originates from a study of healthy donors' naive CD4 and CD8 T cells. The CDR3 length is 17 residues. With 2 bases clipped from V and 0 bases from J, the junction kept 7 bases outside the gene matches. Germline lookup yields CDR1 MNHEY and CDR2 SVGAGI. A linear amplification protocol produced the TCR libraries from around 510 ng of total RNA. MiXCR was run by TCRdb on the reads, yielding one entry per CDR3 protein. In the table there are about 180,000 distinct CDR3 sequences, nearly 75% of which are singletons. The sequence came from a pool of human donors in good health; the sample pools cells from several healthy donors. Sequencing was performed on naive CD4+ and CD8+ T cells sorted from blood, pooled from several donors. The chain has TRBV6-5 and TRBJ1-3, with 7 bases matching TRBD1. In DNA, the CDR3 is TGTGCCAGCAGTTACCACGGGACAGCGATCTCTGGAAACACCATATATTTT. Residues: CASSYHGTAISGNTIYF.